The present entry profiles one T cell receptor (beta chain) with its context. This entry is derived from a study of T-cell reconstitution after alpha-beta-depleted transplantation in children. Preparation of the TCRbeta library was carried out with unique molecular identifiers. TCRdb passed the PCR reads through MiXCR, listing each CDR3 protein once. Of about 110,000 distinct CDR3 sequences listed, almost 6.5% are singletons. V was clipped by 1 base and J by 5 bases; unmatched bases: 7. Germline V gives CDR1 MGHRA, CDR2 YSYEKL. The CDR3 extends over 17 amino acids. Sequenced material: PBMCs, mostly from graft donor cells, taken 360 days after TCRalphabeta/CD19-depleted stem cell transplant. This TCR was recovered from a male patient aged 2 to 10 who had a stem cell transplant for acute lymphoblastic leukemia, so the T cells may come from the graft donor. This chain links TRBV4-1 with TRBJ2-1; 11 bases fit TRBD2. CDR3 sequence: CASSQAIGTSGNNEQFF. In DNA form, the CDR3 reads TGCGCCAGCAGCCAAGCCATCGGGACTAGCGGCAACAATGAGCAGTTCTTC.